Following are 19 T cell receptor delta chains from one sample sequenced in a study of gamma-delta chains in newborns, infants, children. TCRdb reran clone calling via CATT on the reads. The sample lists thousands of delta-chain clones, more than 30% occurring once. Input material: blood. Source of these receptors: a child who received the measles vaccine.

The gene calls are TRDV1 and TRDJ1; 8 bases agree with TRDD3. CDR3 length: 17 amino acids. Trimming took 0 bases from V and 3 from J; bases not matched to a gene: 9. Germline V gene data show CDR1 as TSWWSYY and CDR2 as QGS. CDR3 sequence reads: CALGELLDTGGADKLIF. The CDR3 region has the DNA TGTGCTCTTGGGGAACTACTGGATACTGGGGGGGCCGATAAACTCATCTTT.

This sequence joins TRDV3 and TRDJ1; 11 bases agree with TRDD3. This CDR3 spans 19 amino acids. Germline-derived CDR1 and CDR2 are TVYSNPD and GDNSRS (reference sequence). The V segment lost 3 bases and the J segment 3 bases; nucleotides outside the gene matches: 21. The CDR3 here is CAFNFLRWGIQGSADKLIF. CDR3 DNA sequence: TGTGCCTTCAACTTCCTACGCTGGGGGATACAAGGGTCGGCCGATAAACTCATCTTT. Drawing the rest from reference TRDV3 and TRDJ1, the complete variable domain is CDKVTQSSPDQTVASGSEVVLLCTYDTVYSNPDLFWYRIRPDYSFQFVFYGDNSRSEGADFTQGRFSVKHILTQKAFHLVISPVRTEDSATYYCAFNFLRWGIQGSADKLIFGKGTRVTVEP.

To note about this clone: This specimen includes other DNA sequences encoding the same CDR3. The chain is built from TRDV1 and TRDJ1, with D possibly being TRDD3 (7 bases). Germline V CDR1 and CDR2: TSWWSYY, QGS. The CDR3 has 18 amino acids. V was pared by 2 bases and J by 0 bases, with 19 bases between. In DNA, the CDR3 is TGTGCTCTTGGGGAAGATCCTACCCTACTGGGGTACACCGATAAACTCATCTTT. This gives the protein CALGEDPTLLGYTDKLIF.

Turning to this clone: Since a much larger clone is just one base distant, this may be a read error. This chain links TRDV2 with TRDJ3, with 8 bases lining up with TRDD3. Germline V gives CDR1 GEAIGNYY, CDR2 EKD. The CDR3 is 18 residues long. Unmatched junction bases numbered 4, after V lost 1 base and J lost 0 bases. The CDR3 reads CACDTGYAGSWDTRQMFF. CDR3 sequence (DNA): TGTGCCTGTGACACGGGATACGCCGGCTCCTGGGACACCCGACAGATGTTTTTC.

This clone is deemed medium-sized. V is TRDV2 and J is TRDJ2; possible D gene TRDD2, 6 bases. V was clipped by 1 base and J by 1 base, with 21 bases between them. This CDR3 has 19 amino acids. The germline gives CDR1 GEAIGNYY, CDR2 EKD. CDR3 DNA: TGTGCCTGTGACACGCTCCTAGGGGCTTCCTCCCTTTTGACAGCACAACTCTTCTTT. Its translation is CACDTLLGASSLLTAQLFF.

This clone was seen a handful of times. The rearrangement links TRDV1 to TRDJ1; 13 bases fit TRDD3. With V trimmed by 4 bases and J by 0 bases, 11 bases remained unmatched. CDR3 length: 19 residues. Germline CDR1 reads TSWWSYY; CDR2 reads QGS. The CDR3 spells CALGATHWGIRRYTDKLIF. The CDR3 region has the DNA TGTGCTCTTGGGGCTACTCACTGGGGGATACGAAGGTACACCGATAAACTCATCTTT.

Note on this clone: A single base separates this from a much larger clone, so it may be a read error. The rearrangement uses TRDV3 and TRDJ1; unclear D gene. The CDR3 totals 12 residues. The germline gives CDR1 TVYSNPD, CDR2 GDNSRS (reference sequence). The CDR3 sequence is CASEEHSDKLTF. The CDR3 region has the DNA TGTGCCTCCGAAGAGCACTCCGATAAACTCACCTTT. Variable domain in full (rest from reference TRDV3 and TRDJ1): CDKVTQSSPDQTVASGSEVVLLCTYDTVYSNPDLFWYRIRPDYSFQFVFYGDNSRSEGADFTQGRFSVKHILTQKAFHLVISPVRTEDSATYYCASEEHSDKLTFGKGTRVTVEP.

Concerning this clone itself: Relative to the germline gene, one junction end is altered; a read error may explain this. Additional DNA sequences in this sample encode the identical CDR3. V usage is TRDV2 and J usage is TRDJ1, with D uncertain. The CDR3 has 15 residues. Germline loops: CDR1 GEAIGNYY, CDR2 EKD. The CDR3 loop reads CACDSRAPYTDKLIF. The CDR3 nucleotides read TGTGCCTGTGACTCGAGGGCACCGTACACCGACAAACTCATCTTT.

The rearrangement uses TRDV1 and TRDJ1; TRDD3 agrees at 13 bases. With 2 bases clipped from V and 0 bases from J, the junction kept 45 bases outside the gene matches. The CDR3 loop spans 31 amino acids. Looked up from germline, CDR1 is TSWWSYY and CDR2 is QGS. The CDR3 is CALGEFHSYLRWYWGIRDNGPEIPYTDKLIF. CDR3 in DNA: TGTGCTCTTGGGGAATTCCATTCCTACTTGCGATGGTACTGGGGGATACGCGACAATGGGCCGGAAATTCCCTACACCGATAAACTCATCTTT.

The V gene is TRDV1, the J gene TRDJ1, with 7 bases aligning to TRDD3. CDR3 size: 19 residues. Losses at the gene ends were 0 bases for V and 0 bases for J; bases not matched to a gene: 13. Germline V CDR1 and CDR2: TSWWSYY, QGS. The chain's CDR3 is CALGELGPWGETYTDKLIF. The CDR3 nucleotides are TGTGCTCTTGGGGAACTAGGCCCCTGGGGGGAAACCTACACCGATAAACTCATCTTT.

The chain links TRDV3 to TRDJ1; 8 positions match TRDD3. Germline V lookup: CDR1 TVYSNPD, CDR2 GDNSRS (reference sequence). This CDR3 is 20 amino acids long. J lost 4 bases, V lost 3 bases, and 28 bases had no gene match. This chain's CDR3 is CAFPLPVCPRGDWGHDKLIF. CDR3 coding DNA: TGTGCCTTCCCCCTCCCGGTATGCCCCCGGGGCGACTGGGGGCACGATAAACTCATCTTT. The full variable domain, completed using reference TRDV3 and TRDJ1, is CDKVTQSSPDQTVASGSEVVLLCTYDTVYSNPDLFWYRIRPDYSFQFVFYGDNSRSEGADFTQGRFSVKHILTQKAFHLVISPVRTEDSATYYCAFPLPVCPRGDWGHDKLIFGKGTRVTVEP.

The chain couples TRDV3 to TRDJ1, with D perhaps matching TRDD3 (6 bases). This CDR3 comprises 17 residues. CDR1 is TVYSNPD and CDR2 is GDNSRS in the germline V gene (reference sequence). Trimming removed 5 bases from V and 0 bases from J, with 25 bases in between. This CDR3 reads CAPSTGGKEFYTDKLIF. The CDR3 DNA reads TGTGCCCCATCTACAGGGGGGAAAGAATTTTACACCGATAAACTCATCTTT.

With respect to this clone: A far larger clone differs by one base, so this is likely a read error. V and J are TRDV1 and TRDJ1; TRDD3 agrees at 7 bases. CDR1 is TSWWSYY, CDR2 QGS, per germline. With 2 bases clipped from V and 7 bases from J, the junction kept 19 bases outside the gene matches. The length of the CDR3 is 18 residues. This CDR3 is CALGEIALTVLGRGKLIF. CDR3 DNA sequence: TGTGCTCTTGGGGAAATAGCTCTTACAGTACTGGGGAGGGGTAAACTCATCTTT.

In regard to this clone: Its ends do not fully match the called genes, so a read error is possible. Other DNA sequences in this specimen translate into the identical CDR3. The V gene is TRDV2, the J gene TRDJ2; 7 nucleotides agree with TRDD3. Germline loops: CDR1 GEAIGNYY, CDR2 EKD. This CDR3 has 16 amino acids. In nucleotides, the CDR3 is TGTGCCTGTGACACCGTGGGGGACGCTTTGACAGCACAACTCTTCTTC. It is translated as CACDTVGDALTAQLFF.

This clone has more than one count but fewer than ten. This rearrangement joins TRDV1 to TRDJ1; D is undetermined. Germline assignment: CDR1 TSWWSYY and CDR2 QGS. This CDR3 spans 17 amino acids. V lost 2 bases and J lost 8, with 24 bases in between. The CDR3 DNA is TGTGCTCTTGGGGAAGACCCCTCCCTCGATGAACCCAAAAAACTCATCTTT. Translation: CALGEDPSLDEPKKLIF.

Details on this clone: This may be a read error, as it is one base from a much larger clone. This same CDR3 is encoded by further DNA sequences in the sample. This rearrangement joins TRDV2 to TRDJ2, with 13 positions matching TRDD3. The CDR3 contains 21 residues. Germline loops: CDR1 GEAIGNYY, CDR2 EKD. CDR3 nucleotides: TGCGCCTGTGACCCGATTTTACTGGGGGATACGCATGAATCTCAGACAGCACAACTCTTCTTT. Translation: CACDPILLGDTHESQTAQLFF.

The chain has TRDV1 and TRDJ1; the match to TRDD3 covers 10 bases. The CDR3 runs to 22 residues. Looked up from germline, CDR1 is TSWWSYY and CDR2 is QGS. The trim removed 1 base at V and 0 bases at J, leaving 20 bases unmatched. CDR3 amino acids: CALGEPETPPTHWGINTDKLIF. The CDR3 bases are TGTGCTCTTGGGGAACCCGAAACACCTCCTACGCACTGGGGGATTAACACCGATAAACTCATCTTT.

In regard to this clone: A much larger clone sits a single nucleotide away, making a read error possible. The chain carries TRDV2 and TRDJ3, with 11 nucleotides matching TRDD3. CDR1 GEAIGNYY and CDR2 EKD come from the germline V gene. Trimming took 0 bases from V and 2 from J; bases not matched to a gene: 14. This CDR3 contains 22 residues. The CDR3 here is CACDTGWHWGILSPWDTRQMFF. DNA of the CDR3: TGTGCCTGTGACACCGGATGGCACTGGGGGATATTGAGCCCCTGGGACACCCGACAGATGTTTTTC.

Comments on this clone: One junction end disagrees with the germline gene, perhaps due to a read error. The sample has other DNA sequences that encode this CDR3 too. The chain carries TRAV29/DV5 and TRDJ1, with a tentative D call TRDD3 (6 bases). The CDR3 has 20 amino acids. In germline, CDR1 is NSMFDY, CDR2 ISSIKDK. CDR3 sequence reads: CAASARPYGTGLSYTDKLIF. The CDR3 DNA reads TGCGCAGCAAGCGCGCGGCCCTATGGTACTGGGCTATCGTACACCGATAAACTCATCTTT.